These T cell receptor beta chains were read from a single sample in a study of blood T cell repertoires in COVID-19. The assay was immunoSEQ multiplex PCR, and TCRdb's table has in-frame clones only and misses some. The sample includes about 280,000 clones, around 85% of them seen just once. The specimen sequenced was PBMCs or T cells enriched from blood (not recorded which). These receptors were obtained from a woman aged 40 to 49 who had recovered from COVID-19. Each CDR3 is given with its conserved first and last residue. A D gene is named only where the DNA matches it firmly. Clone sizes are given selectively: once, few, many, or a class where the clone is expanded.

TRBJ2-3,19,TRBV19,-,TRBD2,CASSIEGTSGRRSTDTQYF,TGTGCCAGTAGTATCGAGGGGACTAGCGGGAGGCGGAGCACAGATACGCAGTATTTT
TRBJ1-2,16,TRBV5-4,-,TRBD1,CASSPGQGRLLYGYTF,TGTGCTAGCAGCCCAGGACAGGGTCGCCTTCTCTATGGCTACACCTTC
TRBJ2-1,15,TRBV11-3,-,-,CASSLDGQSYNEQFF,TGTGCCAGCAGCTTAGACGGACAGAGCTACAATGAGCAGTTCTTC
TRBJ1-1,14,TRBV6-5,-,TRBD1,CASGVKGAVTEAFF,TGTGCCAGCGGAGTAAAGGGGGCTGTTACTGAAGCTTTCTTT
TRBJ1-2,18,TRBV2,-,TRBD1,CASSLGTGGFSNLYGYTF,TGTGCCAGCAGTCTCGGGACAGGGGGCTTCTCTAACCTCTATGGCTACACCTTC
TRBJ2-1,17,TRBV4-1,-,-,CASSPYVDTDSYNEQFF,TGCGCCAGCAGCCCATACGTGGACACCGACTCCTACAATGAGCAGTTCTTC
TRBJ2-3,14,TRBV7-2,-,TRBD2,CASSLEGGRDTQYF,TGTGCCAGCAGCTTAGAGGGCGGGAGAGATACGCAGTATTTT
TRBJ2-7,15,TRBV19,once,-,CASSGRLVGNYEQYF,TGTGCCAGTAGTGGCCGACTAGTGGGAAACTACGAGCAGTACTTC
TRBJ1-4,15,TRBV4-3,-,-,CASSQESGRGEKLFF,TGCGCCAGCAGCCAAGAAAGTGGGAGGGGTGAAAAACTGTTTTTT
TRBJ1-2,12,TRBV30,-,TRBD1,CAWKGTAYGYTF,TGTGCCTGGAAAGGGACAGCCTATGGCTACACCTTC
TRBJ2-2,15,TRBV28,few,TRBD1,CASSPQGARYGELFF,TGTGCCAGCAGCCCACAGGGGGCGAGGTACGGGGAGCTGTTTTTT
TRBJ1-1,16,TRBV5-8,-,TRBD1,CASSRDRGVPNTEAFF,TGTGCCAGCAGCCGAGACAGGGGAGTCCCAAACACTGAAGCTTTCTTT
TRBJ1-5,15,TRBV6-5,-,TRBD1,CASTGTGESNQPQHF,TGTGCCAGCACCGGGACAGGGGAGAGCAATCAGCCCCAGCATTTT
TRBJ2-1,15,TRBV24-1,-,-,CATSDSGRGYNEQFF,TGTGCCACCAGTGATTCCGGCAGGGGATACAATGAGCAGTTCTTC
TRBJ2-3,15,TRBV7-6,-,-,CASSLMLGGPDTQYF,TGTGCCAGCAGCTTAATGCTAGGCGGGCCAGATACGCAGTATTTT
TRBJ1-2,14,TRBV7-2,-,-,CASSLGPENYGYTF,TGTGCCAGCAGCTTAGGCCCCGAGAACTATGGCTACACCTTC
TRBJ2-1,15,TRBV9,-,TRBD2,CASSVALREYNEQFF,TGTGCCAGCAGCGTAGCATTGCGGGAGTACAATGAGCAGTTCTTC
TRBJ1-2,13,TRBV3-1/TRBV3-2,-,-,CASSQDLVDGYTF,TGTGCCAGCAGCCAAGATCTAGTCGATGGCTACACCTTC
TRBJ2-3,18,TRBV24-1,-,TRBD2,CATSDPSLAGGPTDTQYF,TGTGCCACCAGTGATCCCAGCTTAGCGGGAGGACCCACAGATACGCAGTATTTT
TRBJ2-7,16,TRBV5-1,-,TRBD1,CASSPGQSRSSYEQYF,TGCGCCAGCAGCCCGGGACAGTCTAGGAGCTCCTACGAGCAGTACTTC
TRBJ1-5,16,TRBV2,few,-,CASSEIQGRSNQPQHF,TGTGCCAGCAGTGAGATACAGGGCCGGAGCAATCAGCCCCAGCATTTT
TRBJ2-7,14,TRBV7-3,once,TRBD2,CASSLGAGAYEQYF,TGTGCCAGCAGCTTAGGAGCGGGAGCCTACGAGCAGTACTTC
TRBJ1-6,14,TRBV18,-,-,CASSRDKYNSPLHF,TGTGCCAGCTCCCGCGACAAGTATAATTCACCCCTCCACTTT
TRBJ1-4,15,TRBV27,-,-,CASSLVAQTNEKLFF,TGTGCCAGCAGTTTAGTAGCGCAGACTAATGAAAAACTGTTTTTT
TRBJ2-7,17,TRBV4-1,-,-,CASSQEWVTSLAYEQYF,TGCGCCAGCAGCCAAGAGTGGGTGACTAGTCTGGCGTACGAGCAGTACTTC
TRBJ1-2,14,TRBV2,-,-,CASRLDSLNYGYTF,TGTGCCAGCAGGTTGGACAGTTTAAACTATGGCTACACCTTC
TRBJ2-7,18,TRBV18,-,TRBD1,CASSPRDRGNWRSYEQYF,TGTGCCAGCTCACCCCGGGACAGGGGTAATTGGAGAAGTTACGAGCAGTACTTC
TRBJ2-3,11,TRBV7-9,-,-,CASSQGDTQYF,TGTGCCAGCAGCCAGGGTGATACGCAGTATTTT
TRBJ1-1,13,TRBV27,once,TRBD1,CASSLVSGDRAFF,TGTGCCAGCAGTTTAGTTTCGGGGGACAGGGCTTTCTTT
TRBJ2-2,18,TRBV6-2/TRBV6-3,few,TRBD2,CASSWGRGGSPSTGELFF,TGTGCCAGCAGTTGGGGGAGGGGCGGGAGCCCGAGCACCGGGGAGCTGTTTTTT
TRBJ1-4,16,TRBV3-1/TRBV3-2,-,-,CASGAGVWVTNEKLFF,TGTGCCAGCGGCGCGGGTGTTTGGGTGACTAATGAAAAACTGTTTTTT
TRBJ2-7,12,TRBV6-1,-,-,CASSSGNYEQYF,TGTGCCAGCAGCTCAGGGAATTACGAGCAGTACTTC
TRBJ1-3,14,TRBV10-1,once,-,CASSAQSSGNTIYF,TGCGCCAGCAGTGCACAAAGCTCTGGAAACACCATATATTTT
TRBJ2-5,13,TRBV7-2,-,-,CASSLQVQETQYF,TGTGCCAGCAGCTTACAGGTCCAAGAGACCCAGTACTTC
TRBJ2-3,14,TRBV25-1,-,-,CASSDAVPGDTQYF,TGTGCCAGCAGTGATGCAGTGCCGGGGGATACGCAGTATTTT
TRBJ2-4,16,TRBV11-2,-,-,CASSLVAGGAKNIQYF,TGTGCCAGCAGCTTAGTGGCAGGGGGGGCCAAAAACATTCAGTACTTC
TRBJ1-5,14,TRBV18,-,TRBD1,CASSLQGEGQPQHF,TGTGCCAGCTCACTACAGGGGGAGGGTCAGCCCCAGCATTTT
TRBJ1-5,17,TRBV30,-,-,CAWSVAGAIIANQPQHF,TGTGCCTGGAGTGTAGCGGGGGCGATTATAGCAAATCAGCCCCAGCATTTT
TRBJ1-2,15,TRBV4-2,once,-,CASSQAALKGGGYTF,TGTGCCAGCAGCCAAGCAGCCTTGAAGGGAGGTGGCTACACCTTC
TRBJ2-3,16,TRBV18,-,TRBD1,CASSRGQGISTDTQYF,TGTGCCAGCTCACGGGGACAGGGGATTTCTACAGATACGCAGTATTTT
TRBJ1-5,15,TRBV6-5,-,-,CASSPATGNNQPQHF,TGTGCCAGCAGTCCCGCGACAGGAAACAATCAGCCCCAGCATTTT
TRBJ2-7,16,TRBV5-4,-,TRBD2,CASSLNPAGGRYEQYF,TGTGCCAGCAGCTTAAACCCCGCGGGGGGGCGATACGAGCAGTACTTC
TRBJ2-1,13,TRBV28,-,TRBD2,CASTLAGGDEQFF,TGTGCCAGCACCTTAGCGGGTGGAGATGAGCAGTTCTTC
TRBJ2-5,14,TRBV7-2,once,-,CASSLDRALETQYF,TGTGCCAGCAGCTTAGACAGAGCCTTGGAGACCCAGTACTTC
TRBJ1-5,16,TRBV28,-,-,CASRMTERPGGQPQHF,TGTGCCAGCAGAATGACCGAAAGACCGGGGGGTCAGCCCCAGCATTTT
TRBJ2-3,13,TRBV29-1,once,-,CSVVKGRTDTQYF,TGCAGCGTTGTTAAGGGGCGCACAGATACGCAGTATTTT
TRBJ2-7,14,TRBV13,once,TRBD2,CASSLTGGFNEQYF,TGTGCCAGCAGCTTAACGGGAGGGTTCAACGAGCAGTACTTC
TRBJ1-2,11,TRBV20-1,-,TRBD1,CRGQGHYGYTF,TGCAGGGGACAGGGGCACTATGGCTACACCTTC
TRBJ2-1,15,TRBV6-4,-,TRBD1,CASSPDGTGFNEQFF,TGTGCCAGCAGTCCCGACGGGACAGGGTTCAATGAGCAGTTCTTC
TRBJ2-1,13,TRBV30,-,TRBD2,CAGGRPNYNEQFF,TGTGCCGGCGGGAGGCCAAACTACAATGAGCAGTTCTTC
TRBJ2-7,14,TRBV7-2,-,TRBD1,CASSSGTGYYEQYF,TGTGCCAGCAGCTCAGGGACAGGGTACTACGAGCAGTACTTC
TRBJ2-2,18,TRBV5-4,-,TRBD2,CASSAPWASGSPTGELFF,TGTGCCAGCAGCGCCCCATGGGCTAGCGGGAGTCCCACCGGGGAGCTGTTTTTT
TRBJ1-5,15,TRBV10-2,-,-,CASSPYTGMDQPQHF,TGCGCCAGCAGTCCATATACAGGGATGGATCAGCCCCAGCATTTT
TRBJ2-5,14,TRBV27,-,TRBD2,CASSLSSGRETQYF,TGTGCCAGCAGTTTATCGTCCGGGAGGGAGACCCAGTACTTC
TRBJ2-1,19,TRBV5-1,-,TRBD2,CASSLGTTGLAPTYNEQFF,TGCGCCAGCAGCCTAGGGACAACCGGACTAGCGCCAACCTACAATGAGCAGTTCTTC
TRBJ2-7,14,TRBV2,-,-,CASSPTTTNYEQYF,TGTGCCAGCAGTCCGACGACAACCAATTACGAGCAGTACTTC
TRBJ1-2,13,TRBV12-3/TRBV12-4,few,TRBD1,CASSLDRGYGYTF,TGTGCCAGCAGCCTCGACAGGGGGTATGGCTACACCTTC